Listed here is a single TCR beta chain. Its cognate antigen is unknown. Looked up from germline, CDR1 is SGHNT and CDR2 is YENEEA. V was shortened by 6 bases and J by 7 bases, with 16 bases between the two germline ends. The CDR3 has 15 residues. RNA was extracted and reverse transcribed into cDNA as the sequencing template. Sequencing was performed with immunoSEQ multiplex PCR; in TCRdb, only in-frame clones are kept and a portion is missing. This sample has about 220,000 clones, with roughly 56% found just once. Described treatment: oral pan-JAK inhibitor, 5-10 mg twice daily. Both peripheral blood and punch biopsies of lesional scalp skin were obtained from patients who had alopecia areata. The source of the sample is a study of CD8+ T cells in alopecia areata. Study conclusions and caveats: There was only one nonresponder, so it was unclear how baseline CD8+ expansion relates to response. It was observed that many expanded lesional clones persisted in scalp and blood during tofacitinib. Alphabeta T cells residing in normal skin are also sequenced in scalp samples.

The chain uses TRBV11-3 and TRBJ1-6; no clear D gene. The sequencing used CD4+ T cells sorted from blood, collected at week 4, from a patient treated with tofacitinib. The receptor comes from a human donor with alopecia areata. Here the CDR3 DNA reads TGTGCCAGCAGGTCCTCTTCGCTCCGGAATTCACCCCTCCACTTT. Its translation: CASRSSSLRNSPLHF.